This passage covers 15 T cell receptor beta chains from one sample sequenced in a study of shared clonotypes between healthy human individuals (TCRdb year 2020). The library relied on the immunoSEQ multiplex PCR assay. TCRdb limited this immuneACCESS table to in-frame rearrangements with V and J called. A share of clones is missing; checked studies link under half to unresolved V genes, and the rest is unexplained. For this sample there are some 500,000 clones; about 96% appear just once. 0.06% of the sample rests with the top ten. The source material was naive CD4+ T cells sorted from blood. Per the publication, the cell subset or site label means: CD45RA+ positively selected. The receptors stem from a woman aged 25 to 39 in good health.

This sequence joins TRBV5-5 and TRBJ2-7; possibly TRBD2 for D (6 bases). CDR1 is SGHKS, CDR2 YYEKEE, per germline (reference sequence). V shed 0 bases and J shed 2 bases, with 18 bases lying between them. This CDR3 is 17 amino acids long. CDR3 amino acids: CASSLGFGGGSPYEQYF. The CDR3 nucleotides are TGTGCCAGCAGCTTGGGGTTCGGAGGAGGGTCCCCCTACGAGCAGTACTTC.

The V call is TRBV14, the J call TRBJ1-2, with D unclear. The CDR3 loop spans 13 amino acids. The V gene's germline CDR1 is SGHDN and CDR2 FVKESK. V was trimmed by 4 bases and J by 1 base, leaving 7 bases between them. The CDR3 region has the DNA TGTGCCAGCAGCCTGGAGGATAACTATGGCTACACCTTC. Its protein is CASSLEDNYGYTF.

The chain carries TRBV18 and TRBJ2-6; tentative D call: TRBD1 (5 bases). V lost 4 bases, J lost 0 bases, and 13 bases lay in between. The germline V gene has CDR1 KGHSH and CDR2 LQKENI. This CDR3 spans 17 amino acids. The CDR3 loop reads CASSLGDRGSGANVLTF. The CDR3 DNA reads as TGTGCCAGCTCACTCGGAGATAGGGGCTCTGGGGCCAACGTCCTGACTTTC.

This sequence joins TRBV19 and TRBJ1-5, with D tentatively TRBD1 (6 bases). The CDR3 consists of 16 residues. V dropped 4 bases and J dropped 4 bases, with 17 bases sitting between them. CDR1 and CDR2 (germline): LNHDA, SQIVND (reference sequence). The CDR3 sequence: CASSTLDGGANQPQHF. In DNA, the CDR3 is TGTGCCAGTAGTACCCTGGATGGGGGGGCTAATCAGCCCCAGCATTTT.

The chain carries TRBV5-3 and TRBJ1-5; possibly TRBD1 for D (6 bases). TRBV5-3 is marked as an open reading frame, function uncertain. The V end lost 2 bases, the J end lost 1 base, and 16 bases lay between the germline ends. The CDR3 length is 17 residues. The CDR3 spells CARSFRGRFKSNQPQHF. CDR3 bases: TGTGCCAGAAGCTTCCGGGGGCGATTTAAAAGCAATCAGCCCCAGCATTTT.

The chain is built from TRBV28 and TRBJ1-4; no clear D. The germline gives CDR1 MDHEN, CDR2 SYDVKM. The CDR3 length is 14 residues. V was cut by 5 bases and J by 5 bases, with 12 bases left in between. CDR3 sequence: CASSLLQKNEKLFF. The CDR3 DNA follows: TGTGCCAGCAGTCTTCTTCAGAAGAATGAAAAACTGTTTTTT.

The V call is TRBV10-2, the J call TRBJ1-1; D is perhaps TRBD1 (5 bases). Germline V gene data show CDR1 as WSHSY and CDR2 as SAAADI. The CDR3 has 15 amino acids. Deletions cut 5 bases from V and 0 bases from J, with 13 bases between. The CDR3 sequence: CASSRFGDLNTEAFF. DNA for the CDR3: TGCGCCAGCAGTCGGTTCGGGGACCTGAACACTGAAGCTTTCTTT.

The rearrangement links TRBV5-5 to TRBJ1-2; weak D call: TRBD1 (6 bases). Germline V gives CDR1 SGHKS, CDR2 YYEKEE (reference sequence). The CDR3 has 13 residues. V dropped 4 bases and J dropped 3 bases, with 10 bases sitting between them. This CDR3 reads CASSEQGDYGYTF. The CDR3 DNA sequence: TGTGCCAGCAGCGAACAGGGTGACTATGGCTACACCTTC.

This chain joins TRBV28 and TRBJ1-2; D uncertain. CDR3 length equals 11 residues. Between the trimmed V and J ends, which lost 5 bases and 4 bases, there was a span of 5 bases. Germline V lookup: CDR1 MDHEN, CDR2 SYDVKM. The CDR3 DNA is TGTGCCAGCAGTGAGCGCTATGGCTACACCTTC. Translated: CASSERYGYTF.

The chain employs TRBV6-1 and TRBJ2-3, with a possible D match to TRBD1 (6 bases). The V and J ends lost 8 bases and 0 bases respectively, with 12 bases between them. This CDR3 comprises 14 residues. In germline, CDR1 is MNHNS, CDR2 SASEGT. This CDR3 reads CASADRPSTDTQYF. CDR3 nucleotide sequence: TGTGCCAGCGCCGACAGGCCTAGCACAGATACGCAGTATTTT.

The rearrangement uses TRBV28 and TRBJ2-5, with D perhaps TRBD2 (5 bases). The CDR3 covers 18 residues. V was shortened by 5 bases and J by 0 bases, with 22 bases between the two germline ends. The germline gives CDR1 MDHEN, CDR2 SYDVKM. CDR3 loop: CASSPPGLSDLYQETQYF. DNA of the CDR3: TGTGCCAGCAGTCCCCCCGGTCTTAGCGACCTGTACCAAGAGACCCAGTACTTC.

This chain uses TRBV7-8 with TRBJ2-6; 8 positions agree with TRBD1. Trimming removed 2 bases from V and 1 base from J; junction bases left unmatched: 4. The CDR3 totals 17 residues. In germline, CDR1 is SGHVS, CDR2 FQNEAQ. The CDR3 here is CASSLWTGRSGANVLTF. As DNA, the CDR3 is TGTGCCAGCAGCTTATGGACAGGGCGATCTGGGGCCAACGTCCTGACTTTC. Full variable domain (rest looked up from reference TRBV7-8 and TRBJ2-6): GAGVSQSPRYKVAKRGQDVALRCDPISGHVSLFWYQQALGQGPEFLTYFQNEAQLDKSGLPSDRFFAERPEGSVSTLKIQRTQQEDSAVYLCASSLWTGRSGANVLTFGAGSRLTVL.

The chain joins TRBV2 to TRBJ2-7; 14 bases are a match to TRBD2. The V and J ends lost 8 bases and 0 bases, in that order; junction bases with no gene match: 9. The CDR3 runs 17 residues. The germline gives CDR1 SNHLY, CDR2 FYNNEI. Written as DNA, the CDR3 is TGTGCCAGCCGGGGACTAGCGGGAGAGGGGCTCTCCTACGAGCAGTACTTC. This translates into CASRGLAGEGLSYEQYF.

The gene calls are TRBV7-2 and TRBJ2-2, with D uncertain. The CDR3 runs to 13 residues. Germline assignment: CDR1 SGHTA and CDR2 FQGNSA. V was trimmed by 3 bases and J by 7 bases, leaving 9 bases between them. Here the CDR3 DNA reads TGTGCCAGCAGCTTGTCTTGGGGCGGGGAGCTGTTTTTT. This sequence encodes CASSLSWGGELFF.

The chain uses TRBV28 and TRBJ1-6; the D gene is possibly TRBD1 (6 bases). Trimming stripped 8 bases from V and 13 bases from J, with 21 bases between. This CDR3 region has 14 residues. Germline CDR1 reads MDHEN; CDR2 reads SYDVKM. This chain's CDR3 is CASARNYRESPLHF. The CDR3 nucleotides are TGTGCCAGCGCCCGTAATTACAGGGAGAGCCCCCTCCACTTT.